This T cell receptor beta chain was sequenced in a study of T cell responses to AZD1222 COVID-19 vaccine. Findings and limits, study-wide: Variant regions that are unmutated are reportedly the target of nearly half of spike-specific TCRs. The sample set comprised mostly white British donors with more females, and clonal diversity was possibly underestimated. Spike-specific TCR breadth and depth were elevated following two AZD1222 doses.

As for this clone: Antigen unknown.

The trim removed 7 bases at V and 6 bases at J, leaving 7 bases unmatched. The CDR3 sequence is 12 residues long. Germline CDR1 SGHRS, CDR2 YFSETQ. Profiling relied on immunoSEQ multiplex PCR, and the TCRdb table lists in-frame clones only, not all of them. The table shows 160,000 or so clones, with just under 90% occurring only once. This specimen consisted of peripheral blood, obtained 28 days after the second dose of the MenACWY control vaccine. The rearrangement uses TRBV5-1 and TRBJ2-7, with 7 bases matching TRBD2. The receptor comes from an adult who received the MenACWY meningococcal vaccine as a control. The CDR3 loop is CASGDYLGEQYF. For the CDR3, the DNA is TGCGCCAGCGGGGACTACTTAGGCGAGCAGTACTTC.